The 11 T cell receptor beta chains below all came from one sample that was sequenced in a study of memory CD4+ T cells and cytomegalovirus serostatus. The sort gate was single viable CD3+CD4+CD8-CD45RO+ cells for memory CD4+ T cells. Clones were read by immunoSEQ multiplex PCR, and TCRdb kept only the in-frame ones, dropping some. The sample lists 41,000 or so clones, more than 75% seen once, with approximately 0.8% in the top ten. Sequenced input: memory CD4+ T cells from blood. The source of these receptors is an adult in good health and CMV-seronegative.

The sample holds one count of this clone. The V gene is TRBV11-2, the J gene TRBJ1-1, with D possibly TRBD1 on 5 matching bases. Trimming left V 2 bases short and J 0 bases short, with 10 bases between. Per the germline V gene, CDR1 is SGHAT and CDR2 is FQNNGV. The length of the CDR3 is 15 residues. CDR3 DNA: TGTGCCAGCAGCTTATCAGGGACCATGAACACTGAAGCTTTCTTT. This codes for CASSLSGTMNTEAFF.

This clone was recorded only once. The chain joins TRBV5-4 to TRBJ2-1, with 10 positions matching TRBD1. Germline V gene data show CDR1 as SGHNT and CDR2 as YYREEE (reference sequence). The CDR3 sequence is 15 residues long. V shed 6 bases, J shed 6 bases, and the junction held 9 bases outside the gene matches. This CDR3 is CASTTRDRGFNEQFF. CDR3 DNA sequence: TGTGCCAGCACCACCCGGGACAGGGGCTTCAATGAGCAGTTCTTC.

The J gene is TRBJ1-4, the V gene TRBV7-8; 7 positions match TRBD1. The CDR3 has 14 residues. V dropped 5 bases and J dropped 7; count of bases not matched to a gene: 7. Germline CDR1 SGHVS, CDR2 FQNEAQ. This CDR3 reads CASSRTGVSEKLFF. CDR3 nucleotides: TGTGCCAGCAGCCGGACAGGAGTCAGTGAAAAACTGTTTTTT.

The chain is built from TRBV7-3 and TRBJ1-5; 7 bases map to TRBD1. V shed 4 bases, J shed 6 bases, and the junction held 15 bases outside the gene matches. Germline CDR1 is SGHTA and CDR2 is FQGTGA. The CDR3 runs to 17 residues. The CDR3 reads CASSSSSMTGSGQPQHF. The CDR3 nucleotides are TGTGCCAGCAGCTCGTCAAGTATGACAGGGTCGGGTCAGCCCCAGCATTTT.

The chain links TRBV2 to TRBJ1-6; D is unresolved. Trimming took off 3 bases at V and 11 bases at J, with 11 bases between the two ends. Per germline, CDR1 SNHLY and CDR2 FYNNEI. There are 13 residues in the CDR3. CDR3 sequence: CASSEGWNPPLHF. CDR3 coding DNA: TGTGCCAGCAGTGAGGGATGGAATCCACCCCTCCACTTT.

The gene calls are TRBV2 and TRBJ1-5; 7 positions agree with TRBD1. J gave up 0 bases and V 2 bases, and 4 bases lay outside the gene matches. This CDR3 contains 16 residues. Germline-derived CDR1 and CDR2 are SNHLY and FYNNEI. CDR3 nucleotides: TGTGCCAGCAGTGAATACAGGGGTAATAGCAATCAGCCCCAGCATTTT. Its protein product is CASSEYRGNSNQPQHF.

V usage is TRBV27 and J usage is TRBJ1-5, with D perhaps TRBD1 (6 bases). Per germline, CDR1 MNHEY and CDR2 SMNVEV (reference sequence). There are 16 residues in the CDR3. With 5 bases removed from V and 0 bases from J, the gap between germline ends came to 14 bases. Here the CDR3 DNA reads TGTGCCAGCAGTCGACGCACAGGGTATAGCAATCAGCCCCAGCATTTT. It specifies CASSRRTGYSNQPQHF.

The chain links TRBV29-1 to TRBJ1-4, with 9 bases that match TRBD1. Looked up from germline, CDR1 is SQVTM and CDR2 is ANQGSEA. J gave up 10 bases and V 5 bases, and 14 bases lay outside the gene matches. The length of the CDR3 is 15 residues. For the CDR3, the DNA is TGCAGCGTTCTTAAAGGCGGACAGGGGTTTGGAAAACTGTTTTTT. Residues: CSVLKGGQGFGKLFF.

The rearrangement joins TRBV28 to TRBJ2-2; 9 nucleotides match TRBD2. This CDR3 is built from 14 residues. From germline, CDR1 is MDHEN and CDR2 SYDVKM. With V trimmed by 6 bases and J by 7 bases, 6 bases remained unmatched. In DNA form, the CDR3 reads TGTGCCAGCAGACTTAGCGGGGGCGTCGGGGAGCTGTTTTTT. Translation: CASRLSGGVGELFF.

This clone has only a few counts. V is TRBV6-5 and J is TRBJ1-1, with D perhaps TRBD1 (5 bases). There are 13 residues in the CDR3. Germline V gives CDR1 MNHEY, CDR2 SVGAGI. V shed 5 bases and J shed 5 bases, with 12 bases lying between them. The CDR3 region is CASSVLGGTEAFF. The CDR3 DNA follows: TGTGCCAGCAGTGTACTTGGGGGAACTGAAGCTTTCTTT.

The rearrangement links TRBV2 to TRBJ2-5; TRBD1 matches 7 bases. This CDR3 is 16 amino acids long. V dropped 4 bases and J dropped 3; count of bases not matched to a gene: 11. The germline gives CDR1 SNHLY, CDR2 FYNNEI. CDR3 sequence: CASSVGTAPRKETQYF. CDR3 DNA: TGTGCCAGCAGTGTAGGGACAGCCCCTAGGAAAGAGACCCAGTACTTC.